One TCR beta chain is described in this entry. Antigen: not known. Using immunoSEQ multiplex PCR, the repertoire was profiled, and TCRdb retains in-frame clones only, with some absent. Counted here are 100,000 to 150,000 clones, more than 70% occurring once; the ten biggest clones make up about 1.4%. The entry originates in a study of cytomegalovirus exposure and HLA in healthy donors. Overall study findings and caveats: There were about 160 TCR beta chains listed as cytomegalovirus-associated. Among the CMV-associated chains, three were confirmed in vitro as specific for CMV antigens.

The source is a man aged 25 to 40 in good health and CMV-seronegative. The sequencing sample was made of PBMCs.

CDR3 in DNA: TGCGCCAGCAGCCCTTATACTAGCGGTACAGATACGCAGTATTTT. Its translation: CASSPYTSGTDTQYF. This sequence joins TRBV5-1 and TRBJ2-3; 8 bases agree with TRBD2. Trimming took 4 bases from V and 3 from J; bases not matched to a gene: 7. Germline CDR1 and CDR2: SGHRS and YFSETQ. CDR3 length: 15 residues.